In its sample, the clone carrying this T cell receptor (beta chain) was seen once. Its antigen is unidentified. There are 15 residues in the CDR3. V lost 5 bases, J lost 7 bases, and 9 bases stayed unmatched. Germline V gene data show CDR1 as SGHNT and CDR2 as YENEEA. This specimen belongs to a study of cytomegalovirus exposure and HLA in healthy donors. Study-wide background: HLA-typed donors were the source of about 85 million unique TCRs held in an early data release. Study-wide points: Highest at DRB1 and lowest at HLA-C, TCR association rates differed among HLA loci in a later analysis. In vitro work confirmed that three CMV-associated chains recognize CMV antigens.

PCR used 60 Vbeta primers and 13 Jbeta primers. The protocol was immunoSEQ multiplex PCR, while the TCRdb copy is restricted to in-frame clones and leaves out a portion. The table shows 150,000 to 200,000 clones, with roughly 85% occurring only once. Sequenced: PBMCs. The sequence was obtained from a male donor in good health and CMV-seropositive. J is TRBJ2-2 and V is TRBV11-3; 8 bases are shared with TRBD1. CDR3 DNA: TGTGCCAGCAGCCCATCTACAGGGGGGTTCGGGGAGCTGTTTTTT. This sequence encodes CASSPSTGGFGELFF.